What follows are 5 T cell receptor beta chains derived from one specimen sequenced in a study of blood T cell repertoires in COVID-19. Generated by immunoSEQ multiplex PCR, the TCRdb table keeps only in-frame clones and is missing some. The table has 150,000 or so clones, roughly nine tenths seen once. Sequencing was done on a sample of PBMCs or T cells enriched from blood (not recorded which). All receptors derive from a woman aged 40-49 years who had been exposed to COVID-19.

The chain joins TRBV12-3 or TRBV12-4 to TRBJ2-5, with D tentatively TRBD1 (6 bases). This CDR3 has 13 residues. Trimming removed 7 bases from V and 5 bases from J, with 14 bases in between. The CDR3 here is CASNKQGSETQYF. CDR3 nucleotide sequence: TGTGCCAGCAATAAGCAGGGGTCGGAGACCCAGTACTTC.

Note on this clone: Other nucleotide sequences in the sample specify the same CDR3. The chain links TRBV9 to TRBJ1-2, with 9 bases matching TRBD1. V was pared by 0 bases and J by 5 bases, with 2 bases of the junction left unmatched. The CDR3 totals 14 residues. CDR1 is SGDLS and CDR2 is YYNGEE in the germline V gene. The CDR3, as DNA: TGTGCCAGCAGCGTAGGTGACAGGGGGTATGGCTACACCTTC. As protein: CASSVGDRGYGYTF.

The DNA of the CDR3 is TGTGCCAGCAGCACTCCTGGGGCCAACGTCCTGACTTTC. This sequence encodes CASSTPGANVLTF. The chain combines TRBV7-3 with TRBJ2-6, with D unresolved. This CDR3 has 13 residues. The V and J ends lost 5 bases and 2 bases respectively, with 4 bases between them. Germline V lookup: CDR1 SGHTA, CDR2 FQGTGA.

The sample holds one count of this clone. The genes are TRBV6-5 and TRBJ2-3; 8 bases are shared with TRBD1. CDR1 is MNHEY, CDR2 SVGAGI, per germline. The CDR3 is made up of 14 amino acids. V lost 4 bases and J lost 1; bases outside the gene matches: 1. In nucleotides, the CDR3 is TGTGCCAGCAGTTTGACAGGGGGCACAGATACGCAGTATTTT. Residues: CASSLTGGTDTQYF.

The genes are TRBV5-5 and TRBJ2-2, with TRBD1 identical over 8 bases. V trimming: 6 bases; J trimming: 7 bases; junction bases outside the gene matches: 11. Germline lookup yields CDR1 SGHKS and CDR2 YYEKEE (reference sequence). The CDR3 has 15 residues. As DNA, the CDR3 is TGTGCCAGCAAAAGGACAGGGTTGGTCAGCGGGGAGCTGTTTTTT. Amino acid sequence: CASKRTGLVSGELFF.